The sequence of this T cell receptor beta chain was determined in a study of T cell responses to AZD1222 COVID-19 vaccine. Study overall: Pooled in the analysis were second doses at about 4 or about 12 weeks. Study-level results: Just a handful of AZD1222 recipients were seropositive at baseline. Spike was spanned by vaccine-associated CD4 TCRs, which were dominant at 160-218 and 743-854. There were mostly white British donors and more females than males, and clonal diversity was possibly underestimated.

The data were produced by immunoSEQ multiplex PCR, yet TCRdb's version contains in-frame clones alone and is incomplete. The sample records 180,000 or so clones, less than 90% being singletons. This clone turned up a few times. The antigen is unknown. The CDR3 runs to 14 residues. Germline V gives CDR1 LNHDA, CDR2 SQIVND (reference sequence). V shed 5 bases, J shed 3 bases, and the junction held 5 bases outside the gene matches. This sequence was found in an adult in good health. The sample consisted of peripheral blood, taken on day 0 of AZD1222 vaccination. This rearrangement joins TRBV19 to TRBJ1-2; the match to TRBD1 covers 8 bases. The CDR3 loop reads CASSSDRAHYGYTF. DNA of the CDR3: TGTGCCAGTAGTTCGGACAGGGCACACTATGGCTACACCTTC. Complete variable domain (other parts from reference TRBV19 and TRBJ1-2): DGGITQSPKYLFRKEGQNVTLSCEQNLNHDAMYWYRQDPGQGLRLIYYSQIVNDFQKGDIAEGYSVSREKKESFPLTVTSAQKNPTAFYLCASSSDRAHYGYTFGSGTRLTVV.